The sequence of this T cell receptor (beta chain) was determined in a study of blood T cells in healthy people across ages. The study, taken as a whole, reports: Long-lived and aged donors differed, with more naive CD4+ cells and higher diversity in the long-lived. Diversity estimates drawn from one million T cells were deemed underestimates.

To note about this clonotype: Its target is unknown.

Donors gave around 10 milliliters of peripheral blood apiece. The authors isolated at least 6 million PBMCs per sample. Trimming at V came to 4 bases and at J to 4 bases, leaving 9 bases not matched to a gene. The length of the CDR3 is 15 residues. Germline CDR1 is MGHRA and CDR2 is YSYEKL. Combining a sample-barcoded 5' primer with a J-beta primer mix, a second PCR ran for roughly 6 to 11 cycles. TCRdb itself ran the 5' RACE reads through MiXCR, one entry per CDR3 protein. This repertoire shows about 1.6 million distinct CDR3 sequences, around 36% found once; its top ten account for about 11%. The clonotype comes from a woman aged 25 to 45 in good health. The rearrangement links TRBV4-1 to TRBJ2-5; TRBD2 matches 7 bases. The sequencing sample was made of blood. Here the CDR3 reads CASSPERDHLETQYF. CDR3 in DNA: TGCGCCAGCAGCCCCGAGCGGGACCATTTAGAGACCCAGTACTTC.